Given below is one T cell receptor beta chain in context. What this receptor recognizes is not known. No base qualities exist here, and no much larger clone lies one base off it. These data are taken from a study of cytotoxic CD8 clonotypes in ibrutinib-treated CLL (dated by TCRdb to the early 2020s). Background on the whole study: The cohort was composed of 11 relapsed/refractory and about 15 treatment-naive patients; IGHV unmutated status was identified in 17 patients. Cryopreserved peripheral blood mononuclear cells were collected at three points: before therapy, at response, and at either sustained remission or disease progression. All remission and progressive disease samples were collected while patients were still receiving ibrutinib. On average, each sample had 255,043 productive templates and more than 75,000 productive rearrangements. Responses were partial in roughly 24 patients and complete in 2; after median 68 months follow-up, roughly 14 stayed in remission and roughly twelve progressed. Response samples were obtained after a median of roughly 13 months of treatment, with a range of about 6 to 36 months. Of the 90 or so participants in the trial, 26 had longitudinal samples available.

What the research found in general, with its limitations: Sustained-remission and progressing patients did not have matched sampling times, and lymph node repertoires were not examined. Baseline clonality exceeded that of age-matched healthy donors and correlated strongly with circulating CD8+ T-cell counts. Public clonotypes were found to be uncommon and were observed to contract or remain stable during treatment; the increase in clonality was shown to reflect expansion of private clonotypes at ibrutinib response. An increase in clonality was observed at ibrutinib response, with clonality remaining stable during sustained remission and falling back toward baseline at progression.

On a MiSeq, deep resolution sequencing aimed for a depth between 1 in 1 million and 1 in 200,000 T cells, with each clonotype covered around 9.2x on average. The immunoSEQ hsTCRB Kit was used to generate the TCR beta libraries. As for the authors' bioinformatics: ImmunoSEQ Data Assistant and ImmunoSEQ Analyzer were used for data analysis, and V, D and J genes were assigned according to IMGT definitions. Clonality, with values ranging from 0 to 1, was calculated as one minus the normalized Shannon entropy of productive rearrangement frequencies. Only overrepresented clonotypes making up at least 0.05% of the repertoire of each patient were included in the public clonotype analysis. Repertoires from more than ten age-matched healthy donors in immuneACCESS were used as clonality controls. Not all clones reach the TCRdb copy of this immuneACCESS table, which keeps in-frame sequences only. Checked studies attribute under half of the gap to unresolved V genes and leave the rest unexplained. That table supplies the V and J calls and clone size; D and trimming were determined from the DNA. This sample is represented by roughly 330,000 clones; about 64% of them were singletons. Roughly 6% of the sample goes to the ten largest clones.

For TCR beta library preparation, roughly 2 micrograms of genomic DNA was extracted from cryopreserved PBMCs. Longitudinal blood samples from CLL patients on ibrutinib monotherapy were analyzed using high-throughput TCR beta sequencing. The patients were enrolled in a single-center, open-label phase 2 trial of ibrutinib monotherapy. The specimen comprised PBMCs, sampled after 36 months of ibrutinib treatment. The TCR comes from a human donor with chronic lymphocytic leukemia.

At the DNA level, the sequence is TGTGCCAGCAGCCCGGGACTAGCGAGAGAGACCCAGTACTTC. The encoded protein is CASSPGLARETQYF. The chain joins TRBV9 to TRBJ2-5; 10 middle bases align to TRBD2. The germline V gene specifies SGDLS as CDR1 and YYNGEE as CDR2. From the cysteine through the phenylalanine, the CDR3 covers 14 amino acids. Only the CDR3 DNA is retained, 42 bases long and in frame from the first base. The V end gives up 4 bases and the J end 4 bases, leaving 4 bases in the junction not matched to a gene.